This T cell receptor (beta chain) emerged from a study of shared clonotypes between healthy human individuals. Looking at the study overall: CD8 memory received one plate per donor, CD8 naive two, CD4 memory three and CD4 naive three.

The table came from immunoSEQ multiplex PCR; TCRdb's copy has only in-frame clones and leaves some out. The sample records millions of clones, 95% being singletons. The CDR3 runs 15 residues. Germline CDR1 MNHNS, CDR2 SASEGT. V was pared by 6 bases and J by 3 bases, with 10 bases of the junction left unmatched. This clone was picked up one time. Material for sequencing was naive CD4+ T cells sorted from blood. Subset meaning: CD45RA+ positively selected. This TCR was recovered from a man younger than 35 in good health. J is TRBJ2-5 and V is TRBV6-1; 7 bases agree with TRBD1. The CDR3 here is CASSTLTGLKETQYF. The CDR3 bases are TGTGCCAGCAGCACTTTGACAGGGTTAAAAGAGACCCAGTACTTC.